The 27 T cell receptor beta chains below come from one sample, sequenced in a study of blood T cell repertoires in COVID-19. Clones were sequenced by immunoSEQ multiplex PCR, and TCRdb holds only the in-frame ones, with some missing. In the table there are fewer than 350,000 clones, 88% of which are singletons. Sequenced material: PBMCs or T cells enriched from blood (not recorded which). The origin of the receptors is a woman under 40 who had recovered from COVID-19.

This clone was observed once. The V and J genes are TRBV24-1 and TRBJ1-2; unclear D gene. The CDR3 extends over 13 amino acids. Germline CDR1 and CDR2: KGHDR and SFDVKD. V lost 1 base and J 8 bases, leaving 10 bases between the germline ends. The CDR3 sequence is CATSDFTGYGYTF. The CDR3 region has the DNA TGTGCCACCAGTGATTTCACGGGATACGGCTACACCTTC.

CDR3 sequence reads: CASSRRGQGAWQPQHF. In nucleotides, the CDR3 is TGTGCCAGCAGCCGTCGCGGACAGGGGGCTTGGCAGCCCCAGCATTTT. This chain links TRBV7-8 with TRBJ1-5, with 11 positions matching TRBD1. The CDR3 is made up of 16 amino acids. The germline V gene has CDR1 SGHVS and CDR2 FQNEAQ. J lost 7 bases, V lost 5 bases, and 10 bases had no gene match.

CDR3 bases: TGTGCCAGCAGTTTAAGAGGGAACCCCCAACGCTATGGCTACACCTTC. Protein product: CASSLRGNPQRYGYTF. The chain recombines TRBV28 with TRBJ1-2; unclear D gene. Germline V gene data show CDR1 as MDHEN and CDR2 as SYDVKM. This CDR3 has 16 residues. Trimming took 2 bases from V and 4 from J, leaving 17 bases between them.

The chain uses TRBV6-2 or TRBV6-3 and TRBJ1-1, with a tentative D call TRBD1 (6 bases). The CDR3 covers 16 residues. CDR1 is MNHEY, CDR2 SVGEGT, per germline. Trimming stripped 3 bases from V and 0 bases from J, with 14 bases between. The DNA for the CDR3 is TGTGCCAGCAGTTATCCGAATCGACAGGTGAACACTGAAGCTTTCTTT. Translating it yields CASSYPNRQVNTEAFF.

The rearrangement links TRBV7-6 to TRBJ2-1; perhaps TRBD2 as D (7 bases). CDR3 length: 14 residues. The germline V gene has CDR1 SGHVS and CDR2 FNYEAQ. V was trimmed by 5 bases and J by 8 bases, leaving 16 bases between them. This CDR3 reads CASSRGGGIDEQFF. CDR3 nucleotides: TGTGCCAGCAGCCGAGGGGGGGGAATCGATGAGCAGTTCTTC.

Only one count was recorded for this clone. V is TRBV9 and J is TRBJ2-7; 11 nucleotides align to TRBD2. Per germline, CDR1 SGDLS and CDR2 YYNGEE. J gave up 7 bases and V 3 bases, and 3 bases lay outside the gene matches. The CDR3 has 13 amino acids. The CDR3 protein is CASSGGLAGEQYF. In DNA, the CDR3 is TGTGCCAGCAGCGGCGGACTAGCGGGTGAGCAGTACTTC. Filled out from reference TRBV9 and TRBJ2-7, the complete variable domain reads DSGVTQTPKHLITATGQRVTLRCSPRSGDLSVYWYQQSLDQGLQFLIQYYNGEERAKGNILERFSAQQFPDLHSELNLSSLELGDSALYFCASSGGLAGEQYFGPGTRLTVT.

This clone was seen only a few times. The CDR3 bases are TGTGCCAGCAGCTTAGCGCGAAAAGGACATGGCGGGGAGCTGTTTTTT. Its translation is CASSLARKGHGGELFF. The V and J genes are TRBV7-9 and TRBJ2-2; weak D call: TRBD1 (5 bases). V was clipped by 0 bases and J by 7 bases, with 15 bases between them. The CDR3 is made up of 16 amino acids. CDR1 SEHNR and CDR2 FQNEAQ come from the germline V gene (reference sequence).

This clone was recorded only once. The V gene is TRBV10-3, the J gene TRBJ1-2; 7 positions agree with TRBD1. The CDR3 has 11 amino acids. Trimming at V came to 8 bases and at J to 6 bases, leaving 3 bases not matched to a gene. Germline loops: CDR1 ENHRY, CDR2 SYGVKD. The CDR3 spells CAIGDRDGYTF. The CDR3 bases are TGTGCCATCGGGGACAGAGATGGCTACACCTTC.

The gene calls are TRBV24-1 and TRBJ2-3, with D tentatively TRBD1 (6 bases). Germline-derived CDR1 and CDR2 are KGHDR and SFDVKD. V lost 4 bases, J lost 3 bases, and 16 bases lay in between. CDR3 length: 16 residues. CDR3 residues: CATSEITGLETDTQYF. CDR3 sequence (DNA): TGTGCCACCAGTGAAATAACAGGGCTGGAGACAGATACGCAGTATTTT.

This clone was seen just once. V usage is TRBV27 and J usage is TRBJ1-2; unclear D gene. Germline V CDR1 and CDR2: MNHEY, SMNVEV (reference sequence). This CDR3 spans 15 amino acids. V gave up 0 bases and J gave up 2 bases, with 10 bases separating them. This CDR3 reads CASSLSRALNYGYTF. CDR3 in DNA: TGTGCCAGCAGTTTATCGAGGGCCCTAAACTATGGCTACACCTTC.

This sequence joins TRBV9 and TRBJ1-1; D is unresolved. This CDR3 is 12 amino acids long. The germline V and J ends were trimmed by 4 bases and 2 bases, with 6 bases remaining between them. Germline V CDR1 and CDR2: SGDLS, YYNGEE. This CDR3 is CASSRPNTEAFF. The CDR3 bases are TGTGCCAGCAGCCGTCCCAACACTGAAGCTTTCTTT.

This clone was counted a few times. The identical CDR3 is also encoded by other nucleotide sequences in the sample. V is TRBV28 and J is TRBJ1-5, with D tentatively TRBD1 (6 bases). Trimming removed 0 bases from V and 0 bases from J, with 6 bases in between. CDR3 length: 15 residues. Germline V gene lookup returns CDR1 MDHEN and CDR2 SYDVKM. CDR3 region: CASSLWGASNQPQHF. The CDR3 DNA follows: TGTGCCAGCAGTTTATGGGGGGCTAGCAATCAGCCCCAGCATTTT. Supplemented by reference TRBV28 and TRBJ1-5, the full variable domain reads DVKVTQSSRYLVKRTGEKVFLECVQDMDHENMFWYRQDPGLGLRLIYFSYDVKMKEKGDIPEGYSVSREKKERFSLILESASTNQTSMYLCASSLWGASNQPQHFGDGTRLSIL.

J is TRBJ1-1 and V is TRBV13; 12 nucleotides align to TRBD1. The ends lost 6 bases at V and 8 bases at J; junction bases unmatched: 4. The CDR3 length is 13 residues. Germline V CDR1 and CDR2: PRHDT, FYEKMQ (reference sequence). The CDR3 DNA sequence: TGTGCCAGCAGGGGACAGGGGGCTGCCGAAGCTTTCTTT. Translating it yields CASRGQGAAEAFF. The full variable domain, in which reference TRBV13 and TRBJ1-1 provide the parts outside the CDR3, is AAGVIQSPRHLIKEKRETATLKCYPIPRHDTVYWYQQGPGQDPQFLISFYEKMQSDKGSIPDRFSAQQFSDYHSELNMSSLELGDSALYFCASRGQGAAEAFFGQGTRLTVV.

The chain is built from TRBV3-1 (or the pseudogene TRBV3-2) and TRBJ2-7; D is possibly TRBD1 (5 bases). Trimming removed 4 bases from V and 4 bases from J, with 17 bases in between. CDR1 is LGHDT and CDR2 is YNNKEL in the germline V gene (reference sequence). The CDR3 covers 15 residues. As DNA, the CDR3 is TGTGCCAGCAGCCCATACCCCCAGGGAAGGTACGAGCAGTACTTC. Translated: CASSPYPQGRYEQYF.

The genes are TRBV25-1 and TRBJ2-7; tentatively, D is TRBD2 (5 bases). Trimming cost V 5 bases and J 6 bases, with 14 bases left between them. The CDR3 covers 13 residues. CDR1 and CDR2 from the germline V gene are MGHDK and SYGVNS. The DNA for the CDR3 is TGTGCCAGCAGTTCCCGAGGACTCGTCGAGCAGTACTTC. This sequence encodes CASSSRGLVEQYF.

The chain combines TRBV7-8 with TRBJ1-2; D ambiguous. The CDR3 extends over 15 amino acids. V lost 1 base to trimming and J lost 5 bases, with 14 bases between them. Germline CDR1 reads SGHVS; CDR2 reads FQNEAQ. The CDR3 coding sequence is TGTGCCAGCAGCTTAGTTGTCGGGATACGGTATGGCTACACCTTC. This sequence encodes CASSLVVGIRYGYTF.

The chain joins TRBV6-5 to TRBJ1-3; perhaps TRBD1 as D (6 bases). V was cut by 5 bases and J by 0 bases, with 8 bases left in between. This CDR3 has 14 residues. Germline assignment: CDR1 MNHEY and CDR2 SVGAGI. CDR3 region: CASSRDNSGNTIYF. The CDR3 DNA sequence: TGTGCCAGCAGTCGGGACAACTCTGGAAACACCATATATTTT.

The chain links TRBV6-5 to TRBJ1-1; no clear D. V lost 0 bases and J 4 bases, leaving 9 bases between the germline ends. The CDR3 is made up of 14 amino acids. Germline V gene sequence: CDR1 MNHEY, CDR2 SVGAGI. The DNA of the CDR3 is TGTGCCAGCAGTTACTCGACTCTTGTCACTGAAGCTTTCTTT. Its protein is CASSYSTLVTEAFF.

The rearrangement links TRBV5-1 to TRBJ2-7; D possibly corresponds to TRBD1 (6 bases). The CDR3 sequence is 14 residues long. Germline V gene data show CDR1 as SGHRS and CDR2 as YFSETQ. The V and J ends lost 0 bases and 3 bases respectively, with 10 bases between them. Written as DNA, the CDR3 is TGCGCCAGCAGCTTGGGAGGGGGAAACTACGAGCAGTACTTC. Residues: CASSLGGGNYEQYF.

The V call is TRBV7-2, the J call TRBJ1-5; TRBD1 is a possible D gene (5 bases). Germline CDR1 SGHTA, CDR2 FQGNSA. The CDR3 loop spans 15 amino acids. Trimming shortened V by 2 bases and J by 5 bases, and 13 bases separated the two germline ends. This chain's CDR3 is CASSLFQGRDQPQHF. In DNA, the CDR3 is TGTGCCAGCAGCTTATTCCAGGGTAGGGATCAGCCCCAGCATTTT.

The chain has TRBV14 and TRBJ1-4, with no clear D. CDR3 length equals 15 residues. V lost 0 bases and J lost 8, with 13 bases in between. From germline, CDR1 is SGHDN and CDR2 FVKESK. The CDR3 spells CASSQDLGGVEKLFF. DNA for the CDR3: TGTGCCAGCAGCCAAGATTTAGGCGGGGTAGAAAAACTGTTTTTT.

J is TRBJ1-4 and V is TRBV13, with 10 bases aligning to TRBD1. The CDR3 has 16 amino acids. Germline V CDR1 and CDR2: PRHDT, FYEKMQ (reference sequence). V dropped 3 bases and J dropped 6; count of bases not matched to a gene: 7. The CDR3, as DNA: TGTGCCAGCAGCTTCGCTCCGGGACAGGGGCATGAAAAACTGTTTTTT. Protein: CASSFAPGQGHEKLFF.

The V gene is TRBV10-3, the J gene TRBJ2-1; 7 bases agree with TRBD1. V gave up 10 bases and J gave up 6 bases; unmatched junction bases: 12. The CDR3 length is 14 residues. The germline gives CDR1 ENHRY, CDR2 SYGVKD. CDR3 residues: CATLRGTAANEQFF. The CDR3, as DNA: TGTGCCACCCTCAGAGGGACAGCAGCCAATGAGCAGTTCTTC.

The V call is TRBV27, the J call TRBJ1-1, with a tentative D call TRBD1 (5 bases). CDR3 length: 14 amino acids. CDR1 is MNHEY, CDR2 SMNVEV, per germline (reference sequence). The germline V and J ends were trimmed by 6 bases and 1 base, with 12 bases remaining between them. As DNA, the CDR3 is TGTGCCAGCAGCACAATCGGACAGAACACTGAAGCTTTCTTT. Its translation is CASSTIGQNTEAFF.

The CDR3 DNA sequence: TGTGCCAGCAGTTTATCCCCTAGTGTTATCACAGATACGCAGTATTTT. Translation gives CASSLSPSVITDTQYF. This rearrangement joins TRBV27 to TRBJ2-3; D is unresolved. This CDR3 is built from 16 residues. The V end lost 0 bases, the J end lost 2 bases, and 12 bases lay between the germline ends. The germline gives CDR1 MNHEY, CDR2 SMNVEV (reference sequence).

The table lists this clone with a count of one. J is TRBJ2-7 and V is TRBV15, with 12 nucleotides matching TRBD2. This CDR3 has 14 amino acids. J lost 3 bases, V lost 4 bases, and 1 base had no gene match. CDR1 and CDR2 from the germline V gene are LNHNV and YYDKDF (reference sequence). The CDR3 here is CATSTGLAGYEQYF. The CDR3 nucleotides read TGTGCCACCAGCACGGGACTAGCGGGCTACGAGCAGTACTTC.

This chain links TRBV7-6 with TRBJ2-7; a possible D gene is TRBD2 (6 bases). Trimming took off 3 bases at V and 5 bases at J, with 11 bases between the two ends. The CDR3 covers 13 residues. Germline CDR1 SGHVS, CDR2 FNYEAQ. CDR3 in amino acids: CASSLAGLDEQYF. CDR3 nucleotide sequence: TGTGCCAGCAGCTTGGCGGGGTTAGACGAGCAGTACTTC.